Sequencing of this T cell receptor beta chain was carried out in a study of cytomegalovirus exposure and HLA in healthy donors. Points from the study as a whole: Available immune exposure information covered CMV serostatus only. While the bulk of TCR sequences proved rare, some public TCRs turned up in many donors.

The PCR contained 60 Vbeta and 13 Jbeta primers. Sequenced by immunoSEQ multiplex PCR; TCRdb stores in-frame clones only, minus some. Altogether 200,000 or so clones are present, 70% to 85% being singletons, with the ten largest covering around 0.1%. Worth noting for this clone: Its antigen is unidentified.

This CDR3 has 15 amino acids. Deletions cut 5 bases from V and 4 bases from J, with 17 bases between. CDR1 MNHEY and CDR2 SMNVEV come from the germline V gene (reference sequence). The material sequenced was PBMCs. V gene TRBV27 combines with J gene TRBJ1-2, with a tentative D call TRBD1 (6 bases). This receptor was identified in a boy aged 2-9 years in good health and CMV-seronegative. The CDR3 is CASSPRGGAGYGYTF. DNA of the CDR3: TGTGCCAGCAGTCCAAGGGGGGGCGCGGGCTATGGCTACACCTTC.